The TCR beta chain described here comes from a study of cytomegalovirus exposure and HLA in healthy donors. For the study at large: Unique TCRs from HLA-typed donors, 75 million to 100 million of them, were held in an early data release. Whole-study results and caveats: It is likely that the observed cluster of highly shared sequence variants was a sequencing artifact. Presence/absence analyses supposed approximately even sequencing depth among donors.

Details on this clone: Its antigen is undetermined.

The PCR was carried out with 60 Vbeta primers and 13 Jbeta primers. Repertoires were generated with immunoSEQ multiplex PCR, while TCRdb's copy carries only in-frame clones and drops some. The sample shows about 160,000 clones, approximately 76% of them seen only once. Sequencing input: PBMCs. This clonotype was sampled from a man aged 55-75 years in good health and CMV-seronegative.

CDR3 nucleotide sequence: TGTGCCAGCAGCGCCGTCGGACTAGCGGGAGAGAAGGTTCAGTACTTC. Translating gives CASSAVGLAGEKVQYF. V is TRBV7-9 and J is TRBJ2-4; 13 bases agree with TRBD2. With V trimmed by 5 bases and J by 11 bases, 12 bases remained unmatched. Germline V gene lookup returns CDR1 SEHNR and CDR2 FQNEAQ (reference sequence). The CDR3 loop spans 16 amino acids.